Reported below is one T cell receptor beta chain. Generated by immunoSEQ multiplex PCR, the TCRdb table keeps only in-frame clones and is missing some. The table shows about 130,000 clones, with about four fifths occurring only once. Participants were aged 18 to 89 years from 20 to 30 US areas. CDR1 and CDR2 (germline): SGHNT, YYREEE (reference sequence). The trim removed 3 bases at V and 0 bases at J, leaving 7 bases unmatched. The CDR3 loop spans 17 amino acids. The data were taken from a study of blood T cell repertoires in COVID-19. V and J are TRBV5-4 and TRBJ1-4; 8 bases are shared with TRBD1. What was sequenced was PBMCs or T cells enriched from blood (not recorded which). This receptor was identified in a man aged 45-60 years who had recovered from COVID-19. CDR3 in DNA: TGTGCCAGCAGCTCAGGACAGGGCCATGCAACTAATGAAAAACTGTTTTTT. Amino acids: CASSSGQGHATNEKLFF.